A selection of T cell receptor beta chains follows, all from one sample in a study of identifying expanded T cells in peripheral blood. Sequencing used immunoSEQ multiplex PCR; TCRdb keeps in-frame clones, though not all of them. The table shows roughly 81,000 clones, with roughly 84% occurring only once. Material: blood. The receptors were gathered from a person aged 18 to 70 in good health. CDR3s include the opening cysteine and the closing phenylalanine or tryptophan. D genes are given only for firm matches. Size is omitted from some rows. Given values are once, few, many or a class for expanded clones.

j_gene: TRBJ2-7; abundance: -; v_gene: TRBV7-2; d_gene: TRBD2; CDR3nt: TGTGCCAGCAGCTTAGACGCTAGCGGGAGGAGTTACGAGCAGTACTTC; CDR3aa: CASSLDASGRSYEQYF
j_gene: TRBJ1-5; abundance: -; v_gene: TRBV5-5; d_gene: -; CDR3nt: TGTGCCACCTCCCCCGACGGATATAGCAATCAGCCCCAGCATTTT; CDR3aa: CATSPDGYSNQPQHF
j_gene: TRBJ1-1; abundance: -; v_gene: TRBV28; d_gene: -; CDR3nt: TGTGCCAGCAGTGCCAACACGGCCGTGAACACTGAAGCTTTCTTT; CDR3aa: CASSANTAVNTEAFF
j_gene: TRBJ2-7; abundance: -; v_gene: TRBV6-5; d_gene: -; CDR3nt: TGTGCCAGCAGTTACGGGCAGGGGGGCTACGAGCAGTACTTC; CDR3aa: CASSYGQGGYEQYF
j_gene: TRBJ2-5; abundance: -; v_gene: TRBV7-3; d_gene: -; CDR3nt: TGTGCCAGCAGCTTAGGAGAAAACGGCCAAGAGACCCAGTACTTC; CDR3aa: CASSLGENGQETQYF
j_gene: TRBJ2-2; abundance: -; v_gene: TRBV28; d_gene: -; CDR3nt: TGTGCCAGCAGCCCCACCCTCCACACCGGGGAGCTGTTTTTT; CDR3aa: CASSPTLHTGELFF
j_gene: TRBJ1-2; abundance: -; v_gene: TRBV7-9; d_gene: TRBD1; CDR3nt: TGTGCCAGCAGCTTAGCCGGGACAGGCGATAACTATGGCTACACCTTC; CDR3aa: CASSLAGTGDNYGYTF
j_gene: TRBJ2-7; abundance: -; v_gene: TRBV13; d_gene: -; CDR3nt: TGTGCCAGCAGCGACCGGGACAACGTGGGCGAGCAGTACTTC; CDR3aa: CASSDRDNVGEQYF
j_gene: TRBJ1-1; abundance: few; v_gene: TRBV5-6; d_gene: -; CDR3nt: TGTGCCAGCAGCTGGACAGTTTTAAACACTGAAGCTTTCTTT; CDR3aa: CASSWTVLNTEAFF
j_gene: TRBJ2-2; abundance: -; v_gene: TRBV27; d_gene: -; CDR3nt: TGTGCCAGCAGTTTATCAAGGACAAGCACCGGGGAGCTGTTTTTT; CDR3aa: CASSLSRTSTGELFF
j_gene: TRBJ2-7; abundance: few; v_gene: TRBV11-2; d_gene: -; CDR3nt: TGTGCCAGCAGCTTGGGTCCGGGCTACTCCTACGAGCAGTACTTC; CDR3aa: CASSLGPGYSYEQYF
j_gene: TRBJ2-5; abundance: -; v_gene: TRBV4-1; d_gene: TRBD2; CDR3nt: TGCGCCAGCAGCCTTAGCGGGAGAACTCCGGAGACCCAGTACTTC; CDR3aa: CASSLSGRTPETQYF
j_gene: TRBJ2-3; abundance: -; v_gene: TRBV5-1; d_gene: TRBD2; CDR3nt: TGCGCCAGCACCCGCCTCGGGGGGGCGACGACAGATACGCAGTATTTT; CDR3aa: CASTRLGGATTDTQYF
j_gene: TRBJ2-7; abundance: once; v_gene: TRBV7-3; d_gene: TRBD1; CDR3nt: TGTGCCAGCAGCTTAGGGTGGACAGGGTCCCCTTACGAGCAGTACTTC; CDR3aa: CASSLGWTGSPYEQYF
j_gene: TRBJ2-3; abundance: -; v_gene: TRBV18; d_gene: -; CDR3nt: TGTGCCAGCTCACTAGGCGGAGGGGCGGATACGCAGTATTTT; CDR3aa: CASSLGGGADTQYF
j_gene: TRBJ2-3; abundance: few; v_gene: TRBV18; d_gene: TRBD1; CDR3nt: TGTGCCAGCCTGACAGGGGGCGATACGCAGTATTTT; CDR3aa: CASLTGGDTQYF
j_gene: TRBJ2-6; abundance: -; v_gene: TRBV2; d_gene: -; CDR3nt: TGTGCCAGCATTAAACCTGGGGCCAACGTCCTGACTTTC; CDR3aa: CASIKPGANVLTF
j_gene: TRBJ2-1; abundance: few; v_gene: TRBV5-1; d_gene: TRBD2; CDR3nt: TGCGCCAGCAGCCCAGGACTAGCTGCTGAGCAGTTCTTC; CDR3aa: CASSPGLAAEQFF
j_gene: TRBJ1-1; abundance: -; v_gene: TRBV6-5; d_gene: -; CDR3nt: TGTGCCAGCCGGGACTTCCAGAACACTGAAGCTTTCTTT; CDR3aa: CASRDFQNTEAFF
j_gene: TRBJ1-5; abundance: -; v_gene: TRBV5-5; d_gene: -; CDR3nt: TGTGCCAGCAGCTTGAGGGCCAGGGACGAGGTCAGTCAGCCCCAGCATTTT; CDR3aa: CASSLRARDEVSQPQHF
j_gene: TRBJ2-1; abundance: -; v_gene: TRBV4-2; d_gene: TRBD2; CDR3nt: TGTGCCAGCAGCCAAGATAAAGCGGGAGGGTCCTACAATGAGCAGTTCTTC; CDR3aa: CASSQDKAGGSYNEQFF
j_gene: TRBJ1-5; abundance: -; v_gene: TRBV28; d_gene: -; CDR3nt: TGTGCCAGCAGTTTAAATTTAGGGAGGAATCAGCCCCAGCATTTT; CDR3aa: CASSLNLGRNQPQHF
j_gene: TRBJ1-1; abundance: -; v_gene: TRBV4-1; d_gene: -; CDR3nt: TGCGCCAGCAGCCAAGACCCCGGGACTGTGAACACTGAAGCTTTCTTT; CDR3aa: CASSQDPGTVNTEAFF
j_gene: TRBJ2-3; abundance: -; v_gene: TRBV9; d_gene: -; CDR3nt: TGTGCCAGCAGCCGGCTCACAGATACGCAGTATTTT; CDR3aa: CASSRLTDTQYF
j_gene: TRBJ2-7; abundance: -; v_gene: TRBV11-3; d_gene: -; CDR3nt: TGTGCCAGCAGCATGACTAGTATTGAGAACGAGCAGTACTTC; CDR3aa: CASSMTSIENEQYF
j_gene: TRBJ1-2; abundance: -; v_gene: TRBV30; d_gene: TRBD1; CDR3nt: TGTGCCTGGAATAAAGGGAGAATGAGGGACAGTCATGGCTACACCTTC; CDR3aa: CAWNKGRMRDSHGYTF
j_gene: TRBJ1-3; abundance: -; v_gene: TRBV19; d_gene: TRBD1; CDR3nt: TGTGCCAGTAGTCTTGAACAGGGGGCATCTGGAAACACCATATATTTT; CDR3aa: CASSLEQGASGNTIYF
j_gene: TRBJ2-1; abundance: once; v_gene: TRBV15; d_gene: -; CDR3nt: TGTGCCACCAGCAGAGATCCACTCACAGACAATGAGCAGTTCTTC; CDR3aa: CATSRDPLTDNEQFF
j_gene: TRBJ2-7; abundance: -; v_gene: TRBV5-6; d_gene: -; CDR3nt: TGTGCCAGCAGCTTGCGTTTGGACGGGGCCTACGAGCAGTACTTC; CDR3aa: CASSLRLDGAYEQYF
j_gene: TRBJ2-3; abundance: -; v_gene: TRBV25-1; d_gene: -; CDR3nt: TGTGCCAGCAGTGAATACGCGGGTGGAGCTAGCACAGATACGCAGTATTTT; CDR3aa: CASSEYAGGASTDTQYF
j_gene: TRBJ1-3; abundance: -; v_gene: TRBV28; d_gene: -; CDR3nt: TGTGCCAGCAGTTGGGACAACTCTGGAAACACCATATATTTT; CDR3aa: CASSWDNSGNTIYF
j_gene: TRBJ1-5; abundance: -; v_gene: TRBV5-5; d_gene: -; CDR3nt: TGTGCCAGCAGCCCGAGGCGGGATCAGCCCCAGCATTTT; CDR3aa: CASSPRRDQPQHF
j_gene: TRBJ2-7; abundance: once; v_gene: TRBV7-2; d_gene: TRBD1; CDR3nt: TGTGCCAGCAGCCGTGGACAGGGGGTTTCCTACGAGCAGTACTTC; CDR3aa: CASSRGQGVSYEQYF
j_gene: TRBJ2-2; abundance: -; v_gene: TRBV19; d_gene: -; CDR3nt: TGTGCCAGTAGTCGGGTTGGGGTTGGCGCCGGGGAGCTGTTTTTT; CDR3aa: CASSRVGVGAGELFF
j_gene: TRBJ1-2; abundance: -; v_gene: TRBV7-9; d_gene: TRBD1; CDR3nt: TGTGCCAGCAGTCATCACAGGGGGTCAGGCTACACCTTC; CDR3aa: CASSHHRGSGYTF
j_gene: TRBJ2-6; abundance: -; v_gene: TRBV4-2; d_gene: TRBD1; CDR3nt: TGTGCCAGCAGCCCGGGACAGAGGACCTCTGGGGCCAACGTCCTGACTTTC; CDR3aa: CASSPGQRTSGANVLTF
j_gene: TRBJ2-7; abundance: -; v_gene: TRBV10-1; d_gene: -; CDR3nt: TGCGCCAGCAGTCCCCTCGGACAGCCCTGGCTCTACGAGCAGTACTTC; CDR3aa: CASSPLGQPWLYEQYF
j_gene: TRBJ2-3; abundance: -; v_gene: TRBV28; d_gene: -; CDR3nt: TGTGCCAGCAGTTCCTTTTACCCGGGACCCGAAACAGATACGCAGTATTTT; CDR3aa: CASSSFYPGPETDTQYF
j_gene: TRBJ2-7; abundance: -; v_gene: TRBV4-3; d_gene: TRBD1; CDR3nt: TGCGCCAGCAGCCAAGGGACAGGGTCATTCTACGAGCAGTACTTC; CDR3aa: CASSQGTGSFYEQYF
j_gene: TRBJ2-5; abundance: -; v_gene: TRBV27; d_gene: -; CDR3nt: TGTGCCAGCAGTCCCCGGGACCCCGGAGAGACCCAGTACTTC; CDR3aa: CASSPRDPGETQYF
j_gene: TRBJ1-2; abundance: -; v_gene: TRBV19; d_gene: TRBD1; CDR3nt: TGTGCCAGTAGTTCCAAGGACAGGGGGTTCCGCGGCTATGGCTACACCTTC; CDR3aa: CASSSKDRGFRGYGYTF
j_gene: TRBJ2-1; abundance: once; v_gene: TRBV19; d_gene: TRBD2; CDR3nt: TGTGCCAGTAGTATAGATCCAGCGGGAGTCTTAGGGGGCAATGAGCAGTTCTTC; CDR3aa: CASSIDPAGVLGGNEQFF
j_gene: TRBJ2-3; abundance: -; v_gene: TRBV7-2; d_gene: TRBD2; CDR3nt: TGTGCCAGCAGCTTAGGGGGGACTAGGACAGATACGCAGTATTTT; CDR3aa: CASSLGGTRTDTQYF
j_gene: TRBJ1-2; abundance: -; v_gene: TRBV18; d_gene: -; CDR3nt: TGTGCCAGCTCACCATCTGCGGCACGGGGCAGGGTTGGCTACACCTTC; CDR3aa: CASSPSAARGRVGYTF
j_gene: TRBJ1-4; abundance: few; v_gene: TRBV5-5; d_gene: -; CDR3nt: TGTGCCAGCAGCCATGAGGGAGGTAATGAAAAACTGTTTTTT; CDR3aa: CASSHEGGNEKLFF
j_gene: TRBJ2-1; abundance: -; v_gene: TRBV7-7; d_gene: TRBD2; CDR3nt: TGTGCTAGCAGCGCAGTTAGCGCTAGCGGGAGTGATGAGCAGTTCTTC; CDR3aa: CASSAVSASGSDEQFF
j_gene: TRBJ2-3; abundance: -; v_gene: TRBV19; d_gene: -; CDR3nt: TGTGCCAGCGGGACCTTGGGCACAGATACGCAGTATTTT; CDR3aa: CASGTLGTDTQYF
j_gene: TRBJ2-1; abundance: -; v_gene: TRBV18; d_gene: -; CDR3nt: TGTGCCAGCTCACCATACAACTTCGACAATGAGCAGTTCTTC; CDR3aa: CASSPYNFDNEQFF
j_gene: TRBJ1-1; abundance: few; v_gene: TRBV19; d_gene: -; CDR3nt: TGTGCCAGTACCACTACAGGGATCCGGCTGAACACTGAAGCTTTCTTT; CDR3aa: CASTTTGIRLNTEAFF
j_gene: TRBJ1-2; abundance: -; v_gene: TRBV19; d_gene: -; CDR3nt: TGTGCCAGTAGTATAGCGGATCCCGCACGTAACTATGGCTACACCTTC; CDR3aa: CASSIADPARNYGYTF
j_gene: TRBJ1-5; abundance: -; v_gene: TRBV19; d_gene: TRBD1; CDR3nt: TGTGCCACTAGAGACAGGGAGGGTCAGCCCCAGCATTTT; CDR3aa: CATRDREGQPQHF
j_gene: TRBJ2-3; abundance: -; v_gene: TRBV25-1; d_gene: -; CDR3nt: TGTGCCAGCCTTACTAGCAGCACAGATACGCAGTATTTT; CDR3aa: CASLTSSTDTQYF
j_gene: TRBJ2-1; abundance: -; v_gene: TRBV11-2; d_gene: -; CDR3nt: TGTGCCAGCACTCGGGGCCGGAATTACAATGAGCAGTTCTTC; CDR3aa: CASTRGRNYNEQFF
j_gene: TRBJ1-3; abundance: -; v_gene: TRBV5-4; d_gene: TRBD1; CDR3nt: TGTGCCAGCAGCTTCGGGACAGGGGCTGGAAACACCATATATTTT; CDR3aa: CASSFGTGAGNTIYF
j_gene: TRBJ1-2; abundance: -; v_gene: TRBV29-1; d_gene: -; CDR3nt: TGCAGCGTTGAAAGCGTGGGGAAGGGTGGCTACACCTTC; CDR3aa: CSVESVGKGGYTF
j_gene: TRBJ1-1; abundance: -; v_gene: TRBV10-2; d_gene: -; CDR3nt: TGCGCCAGCAGGGGGTTTGAAGCTTTCTTT; CDR3aa: CASRGFEAFF